This TCR beta chain was profiled in a study of CD8+CD57+ T cells in acquired aplastic anemia (dated by TCRdb to between 2018 and 2020). Study-level background: DNA extracted from sorted CD4+ and CD8+ cells had a mean of around 3 ug, with a range of roughly 0.17 to 30 ug. CD8+CD57+ expansion was defined as frequency above the mean frequency observed in healthy subjects. On the study overall, not on this receptor specifically: Between patients and healthy controls, no significant difference in CD8+ Simpson's diversity was found (P=0.060). Roughly 29 CD8+ CDR3 sequences were found to be shared between patients and controls, but these sequences appeared to be highly expressed in patients and within the immunodominant clones of the patients.

Expansion of CD8+CD57+ cells had been shown by flow cytometry in the patients chosen for sequencing. Severe acquired aplastic anemia was diagnosed in all patients according to International Study of Aplastic Anemia and Agranulocytosis and Camitta criteria. Patients had received no therapy at the time of blood sampling. In this study, sorted CD4+ and CD8+ T cells from the blood of healthy subjects and of severe aplastic anemia patients had their TCR repertoires deep-sequenced. Patients were enrolled in the USA under clinicaltrials.gov protocols 00001620, 01623167, 00001397, 00071045, 00081523 and 00961064. Ficoll-Paque density gradient centrifugation was used to isolate peripheral blood mononuclear cells. Before DNA extraction, CD4+ and CD8+ T cells were sorted by FACS or by magnetic beads. The CDR3 sequence holds 15 residues, the cysteine and phenylalanine included. Only CDR3 DNA is held: 45 bases, read in frame from base 1. The germline V end is reduced by 4 bases and the J end by 7 bases; junction bases left unmatched: 10. The germline V gene (reference sequence) sets CDR1 to SGHKS and CDR2 to YYEKEE.

This clonotype occurred many times. Its recognized antigen is unknown. No much larger clone is present one base from it, and per-base qualities are unavailable. TCR beta VDJ combination and CDR3 sequence profiling used genomic DNA as the template. TCR repertoire sequencing was run on an Illumina HiSeq 2000. Per the authors' processing: TRBV/TRBJ rearrangement plots, CDR3 size and DJ length profiles, and Simpson's diversity index were used to assess repertoires. The immunodominant clone was defined as the most abundant DNA sequence in deep sequencing data. CDR3 amino acid sequences were checked for sharing across subjects and were also compared against the VDJdb database and published repertoires. The public reads were run again by TCRdb, first through fastp at Q25 and then through MiXCR, and only productive beta chains were kept. Here each entry gathers all rows of one CDR3 protein and keeps the most common genes and DNA. TCRdb, not the authors, supplied the V and J calls. The sample yields 170,000 or so distinct CDR3 sequences; 63% were counted once. The ten most abundant clones make up about 42% of the sample.

Here the chain combines TRBV5-5 and TRBJ2-1; TRBD1 fits 8 bases in the junction. This sequence originates from a human donor with aplastic anemia. The sequenced sample consisted of sorted CD4+, CD8+, or CD8+CD57+ T cells (not recorded which) from PBMCs. The sequenced DNA: TGTGCCAGCAGCAGGGACAGGTTGTACAAAAATGAGCAGTTCTTC. Translated, it reads CASSRDRLYKNEQFF.